This passage covers 3 T cell receptor beta chains from one sample sequenced in a study of blood T cells in healthy people across ages. A second about 7 to 12 cycle PCR used barcoded and J-beta primers. TCRdb ran MiXCR on the 5' RACE reads and lists one entry per CDR3 protein. The sample consists of hundreds of thousands of distinct CDR3 sequences, around 20% of them appearing once. Source material: blood. Every receptor here comes from a man between 65 and 85 years old in good health.

As to this clonotype: This clone may be a read error of a much larger clone one base away. The chain carries TRBV18 and TRBJ2-2, with D unclear. The CDR3 runs 12 residues. CDR1 KGHSH and CDR2 LQKENI come from the germline V gene. CDR3 in amino acids: CASPPQTGELFF. CDR3 in DNA: TGTGCCAGCCCACCACAGACCGGGGAGCTGTTTTTT.

V is TRBV20-1 and J is TRBJ2-4; 8 nucleotides align to TRBD1. This CDR3 is built from 16 residues. From germline, CDR1 is DFQATT and CDR2 SNEGSKA (reference sequence). After removal of 1 base from V and 0 bases from J, the junction contained 5 bases not matched to a gene. CDR3 nucleotide sequence: TGCAGTGCTAGAGTTAACAGGGGGTTAGCCAAAAACATTCAGTACTTC. This gives the protein CSARVNRGLAKNIQYF.

This clonotype was counted a few times. The V gene is TRBV6-5, the J gene TRBJ2-2; D tentatively fits TRBD1 or TRBD2 (5 bases each). This CDR3 contains 15 residues. Germline lookup yields CDR1 MNHEY and CDR2 SVGAGI. V was cut by 6 bases and J by 1 base, with 12 bases left in between. The chain's CDR3 is CASRDPGRNTGELFF. The CDR3 DNA reads TGTGCCAGCAGAGATCCGGGACGGAACACCGGGGAGCTGTTTTTT.